These T cell receptor beta chains were read from a single sample in a study of cytotoxic CD8 clonotypes in ibrutinib-treated CLL. The assay was immunoSEQ multiplex PCR, and TCRdb's table has in-frame clones only and misses some. Altogether about 140,000 clones are present, more than 75% being singletons, with the ten largest covering 7.5% to 9%. The sample here was PBMCs, taken after 36 months of ibrutinib treatment. Receptors originate from a human donor with chronic lymphocytic leukemia. CDR3s include the opening cysteine and the closing phenylalanine or tryptophan. The order of the fields is J gene, V gene, CDR3 protein.

>TRBJ2-7|TRBV5-1
CASSLTGRGGHEQYF
>TRBJ1-3|TRBV4-1
CASSQDKVIPYPGNTIYF
>TRBJ2-7|TRBV7-9
CASSLSGYEQYF
>TRBJ1-2|TRBV5-6
CASSWGTSLYGYTF
>TRBJ2-3|TRBV10-3
CAISDRVAELTDTQYF
>TRBJ2-7|TRBV30
CAWSAPRGQGYEQYF
>TRBJ1-4|TRBV7-8
CASSSDRGGEKLFF
>TRBJ2-7|TRBV18
CASSPDYEQYF
>TRBJ1-1|TRBV4-1
CASSQKDGKSDTEAFF
>TRBJ2-7|TRBV11-2
CASSQQKGPGQNVHEQYF
>TRBJ2-7|TRBV2
CASSQPGLAGQYF
>TRBJ2-7|TRBV25-1
CASSMVAGGGTTYEQYF
>TRBJ2-3|TRBV5-1
CASSATAHGTDTQYF
>TRBJ2-1|TRBV27
CASSNSTGGRYNEQFF
>TRBJ1-2|TRBV19
CASSIRERGYTF
>TRBJ2-2|TRBV15
CATSRDGQGYTGELFF
>TRBJ1-2|TRBV7-8
CASSLAGSSGQTF
>TRBJ2-7|TRBV6-5
CASSYVGGSYEQYF
>TRBJ1-1|TRBV13
CASSSYLQGRGTEAFF
>TRBJ2-6|TRBV5-1
CASSLGGTTSSGANVLTF
>TRBJ1-1|TRBV5-1
CASSFGTGLNTEAFF
>TRBJ1-5|TRBV28
CASSIGAGLFQPQHF
>TRBJ1-1|TRBV9
CASSLQGGSEAFF
>TRBJ2-7|TRBV19
CASSITGASYEQYF
>TRBJ2-3|TRBV12-5
CASGLMRSTDTQYF
>TRBJ1-3|TRBV7-8
CASSLVDTIYF
>TRBJ2-2|TRBV5-1
CASRGQATNTGELFF
>TRBJ2-1|TRBV4-1
CASSQEIGYNEQFF
>TRBJ1-6|TRBV11-1
CASSILRDRDSPLHF
>TRBJ1-5|TRBV7-2
CASSLDLGGEDQPQHF
>TRBJ1-2|TRBV10-2
CASSERTDSYGYTF
>TRBJ2-3|TRBV5-1
CASREGWTDTQYF
>TRBJ1-5|TRBV28
CASSTPGRGPQHF
>TRBJ2-3|TRBV18
CASSPISGRGVLSDTQYF
>TRBJ2-1|TRBV7-9
CASSSTGTYSTEQFF